Listed below are T cell receptor beta chains from one sample, sequenced in a study of molecular identifiers for immune sequencing clone quantification. TCRdb reanalysed the PCR reads using MiXCR and keeps one entry per CDR3 protein. The sample carries about half a million distinct CDR3 sequences, over 20% recorded once. Sequencing used naive CD8+ T cells from blood, with Jurkat cell RNA spiked in. The receptors come from a human donor in good health. Some libraries in this study had Jurkat cell RNA spiked in. The CDR3 runs from the conserved cysteine through the conserved F or W. The order of the fields is D gene, J gene, clone size, V gene, CDR3 protein, CDR3 DNA. The D gene is left open where the match is weak. Clone size appears in some rows only: once, few, many, or a class for an expanded clone.

. | TRBJ2-7 | . | TRBV27 | CASSLGTPTYEQYF | TGTGCCAGCAGTTTAGGGACACCAACCTACGAGCAGTACTTC
. | TRBJ2-6 | . | TRBV18 | CASSRKWAAISGANVLTF | TGTGCCAGCTCACGGAAATGGGCAGCAATCTCTGGGGCCAACGTCCTGACTTTC
. | TRBJ2-1 | few | TRBV4-2 | CASSHPREINNEQFF | TGTGCCAGCAGCCATCCCCGAGAGATAAACAATGAGCAGTTCTTC
. | TRBJ2-6 | few | TRBV2 | CANSKGGVSGILSGANVLTF | TGTGCCAACTCGAAGGGCGGGGTCTCGGGGATTCTGAGCGGGGCCAACGTCCTGACTTTC
. | TRBJ1-3 | few | TRBV28 | CASSLGEFGNTIYF | TGTGCCAGCAGTTTGGGGGAATTCGGAAACACCATATATTTT
. | TRBJ2-3 | many | TRBV20-1 | CSARDPYTQYF | TGCAGTGCTAGAGACCCATATACGCAGTATTTT
. | TRBJ1-5 | . | TRBV6-2/TRBV6-3 | CASTSTLYSNQPQHF | TGTGCCAGCACCTCTACACTGTATAGCAATCAGCCCCAGCATTTT
. | TRBJ2-7 | few | TRBV14 | CASSQATGTGYYEQYF | TGTGCCAGCAGCCAAGCCACAGGGACGGGATACTACGAGCAGTACTTC
. | TRBJ2-3 | many | TRBV27 | CASGERTDTQYF | TGTGCCAGCGGGGAACGCACAGATACGCAGTATTTT
. | TRBJ1-4 | few | TRBV20-1 | CSARDSYNEKLFF | TGCAGTGCTAGGGACAGTTATAATGAAAAACTGTTTTTT
TRBD2 | TRBJ2-7 | many | TRBV4-3 | CASSQDPGGYEQYF | TGCGCCAGCAGCCAAGATCCGGGGGGCTACGAGCAGTACTTC
. | TRBJ1-4 | many | TRBV2 | CASTIQATNEKLFF | TGTGCCAGCACTATCCAGGCAACTAATGAAAAACTGTTTTTT
. | TRBJ2-3 | few | TRBV11-2 | CASRFGTLHF | TGTGCCAGCAGATTCGGGACTTTGCATTTT
. | TRBJ2-5 | few | TRBV5-4 | CASSSIAEPQETQYF | TGTGCCAGCAGCTCCATAGCGGAGCCTCAAGAGACCCAGTACTTC
. | TRBJ1-2 | few | TRBV12-3/TRBV12-4 | CASSFGGAHGYTF | TGTGCCAGCAGTTTTGGAGGGGCGCATGGCTACACCTTC
. | TRBJ2-2 | many | TRBV20-1 | CSARDLSDTGELFF | TGCAGTGCTAGAGACCTTTCGGACACCGGGGAGCTGTTTTTT
TRBD1 | TRBJ2-3 | many | TRBV9 | CASSGRDRGTTDTQYF | TGTGCCAGCAGCGGGAGGGACAGGGGGACCACAGATACGCAGTATTTT
TRBD2 | TRBJ2-3 | few | TRBV6-1 | CASSSGTSNTDTQYF | TGTGCCAGCAGTTCCGGGACTAGCAACACAGATACGCAGTATTTT
TRBD1 | TRBJ1-1 | few | TRBV13 | CASSLEQGANAEAFF | TGTGCCAGCAGCTTGGAACAGGGGGCGAACGCTGAAGCTTTCTTT
. | TRBJ1-4 | . | TRBV4-3 | CASSQDRTRVEKLFF | TGCGCCAGCAGCCAAGACCGAACCCGGGTTGAAAAACTGTTTTTT
. | TRBJ1-1 | few | TRBV7-9 | CASSTKQGLDTEAFF | TGTGCCAGCAGCACTAAACAGGGCTTGGACACTGAAGCTTTCTTT
. | TRBJ1-2 | few | TRBV28 | CASSPTTGSRGGYTF | TGTGCCAGCAGTCCGACTACCGGGTCCCGAGGTGGCTACACCTTC
TRBD1 | TRBJ2-7 | . | TRBV28 | CASSYTSRDRDF | TGTGCCAGCAGTTACACGAGCCGGGACAGGGACTTC
TRBD2 | TRBJ2-7 | many | TRBV20-1 | CSASEGLAGGVYEQYF | TGCAGTGCTAGTGAGGGACTAGCGGGAGGGGTCTACGAGCAGTACTTC
TRBD2 | TRBJ2-2 | . | TRBV7-9 | CASSSPGLDIGELFF | TGTGCCAGCAGCTCCCCGGGACTAGACATCGGGGAGCTGTTTTTT
. | TRBJ1-1 | many | TRBV7-9 | CASSSTVNTEAFF | TGTGCCAGCAGCTCGACAGTGAACACTGAAGCTTTCTTT
TRBD1 | TRBJ2-7 | few | TRBV20-1 | CSASPGQGWNEQYF | TGCAGTGCATCTCCGGGACAGGGCTGGAACGAGCAGTACTTC
TRBD2 | TRBJ2-1 | . | TRBV7-2 | CASSPGGGYGNEQFF | TGTGCCAGCAGCCCTGGGGGGGGATATGGCAATGAGCAGTTCTTC
. | TRBJ2-7 | once | TRBV19 | CASSVTGSRSYEQYF | TGTGCCAGTAGTGTTACAGGGAGTAGATCCTACGAGCAGTACTTC
. | TRBJ2-2 | few | TRBV9 | CASSVARYGENLNTGELFF | TGTGCCAGCAGCGTAGCTCGGTACGGGGAAAACCTGAACACCGGGGAGCTGTTTTTT
TRBD2 | TRBJ2-5 | . | TRBV5-4 | CASSPMGAWGGEETQYF | TGTGCCAGCAGCCCCATGGGTGCCTGGGGGGGGGAAGAGACCCAGTACTTC
TRBD1 | TRBJ1-2 | . | TRBV7-9 | CASSPPTGVGGHGYTF | TGTGCCAGCAGCCCTCCGACAGGGGTGGGGGGGCATGGCTACACCTTC
TRBD1 | TRBJ1-2 | . | TRBV20-1 | CSARDQGQGWPGYTF | TGCAGTGCTAGAGATCAGGGACAGGGGTGGCCTGGCTACACCTTC
. | TRBJ2-2 | . | TRBV4-3 | CASSQENTGELYF | TGCGCCAGCAGCCAAGAAAACACCGGGGAGCTGTATTTT
TRBD2 | TRBJ2-7 | many | TRBV6-2/TRBV6-3 | CASSHRLAVYEQYF | TGTGCCAGCAGTCACCGACTAGCAGTCTACGAGCAGTACTTC